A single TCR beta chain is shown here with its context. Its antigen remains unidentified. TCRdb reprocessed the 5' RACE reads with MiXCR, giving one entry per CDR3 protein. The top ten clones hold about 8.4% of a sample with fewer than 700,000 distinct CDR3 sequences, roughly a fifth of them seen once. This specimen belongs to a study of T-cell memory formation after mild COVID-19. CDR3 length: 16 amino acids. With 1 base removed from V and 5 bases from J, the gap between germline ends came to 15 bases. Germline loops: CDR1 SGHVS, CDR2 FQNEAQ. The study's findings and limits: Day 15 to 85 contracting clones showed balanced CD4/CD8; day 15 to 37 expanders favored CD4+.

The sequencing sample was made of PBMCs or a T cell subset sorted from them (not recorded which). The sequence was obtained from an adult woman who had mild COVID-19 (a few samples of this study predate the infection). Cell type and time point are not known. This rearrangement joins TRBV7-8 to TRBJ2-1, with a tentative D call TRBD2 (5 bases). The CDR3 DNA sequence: TGTGCCAGCAGCTTAGAGCGGCGAATTCGCGACAATGAGCAGTTCTTC. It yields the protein CASSLERRIRDNEQFF.